What follows are 4 T cell receptor beta chains derived from one specimen sequenced in a study of response to subunit inactivated influenza vaccine. TCRdb passed the RT-PCR reads through MiXCR, listing each CDR3 protein once. This sample has fewer than 350,000 distinct CDR3 sequences, with 20% to 25% found just once. The material sequenced was PBMCs from blood, taken less than 22 months after vaccination. Receptors originate from a man aged 45 to 75 who received an inactivated influenza vaccine.

This clonotype was recorded a few times. This chain joins TRBV27 and TRBJ1-5; possibly TRBD1 for D (6 bases). V lost 3 bases, J lost 6 bases, and 15 bases lay in between. The CDR3 length is 15 residues. Germline V gene sequence: CDR1 MNHEY, CDR2 SMNVEV (reference sequence). CDR3 sequence (DNA): TGTGCCAGCAGTTTGGGACATGGAAAAGGTCAGCCCCAGCATTTT. Translating it yields CASSLGHGKGQPQHF.

This CDR3 is CASSSGQGYMNTEAFF. DNA for the CDR3: TGCGCCAGCAGCAGTGGACAGGGGTATATGAACACTGAAGCTTTCTTT. The rearrangement links TRBV5-1 to TRBJ1-1; 9 bases match TRBD1. The CDR3 extends over 16 amino acids. V dropped 4 bases and J dropped 0; count of bases not matched to a gene: 7. The germline CDR1 and CDR2 sequences are SGHRS and YFSETQ. Filled out from reference TRBV5-1 and TRBJ1-1, the complete variable domain reads KAGVTQTPRYLIKTRGQQVTLSCSPISGHRSVSWYQQTPGQGLQFLFEYFSETQRNKGNFPGRFSGRQFSNSRSEMNVSTLELGDSALYLCASSSGQGYMNTEAFFGQGTRLTVV.

The V and J genes are TRBV14 and TRBJ2-3; TRBD2 agrees at 10 bases. With 4 bases clipped from V and 12 bases from J, the junction kept 10 bases outside the gene matches. Germline assignment: CDR1 SGHDN and CDR2 FVKESK. The CDR3 is made up of 14 amino acids. The chain's CDR3 is CASSRELAGSPQYF. Written as DNA, the CDR3 is TGTGCCAGCAGCCGCGAACTAGCGGGGAGTCCACAGTATTTT.

This rearrangement joins TRBV2 to TRBJ1-1; D not certain. Trimming pared 3 bases from V and 8 bases from J, leaving 10 bases between. This CDR3 is 12 amino acids long. The V gene's germline CDR1 is SNHLY and CDR2 FYNNEI. The CDR3 bases are TGTGCCAGCAGTGAGCTTGGGATAGAAGCTTTCTTT. This translates into CASSELGIEAFF.